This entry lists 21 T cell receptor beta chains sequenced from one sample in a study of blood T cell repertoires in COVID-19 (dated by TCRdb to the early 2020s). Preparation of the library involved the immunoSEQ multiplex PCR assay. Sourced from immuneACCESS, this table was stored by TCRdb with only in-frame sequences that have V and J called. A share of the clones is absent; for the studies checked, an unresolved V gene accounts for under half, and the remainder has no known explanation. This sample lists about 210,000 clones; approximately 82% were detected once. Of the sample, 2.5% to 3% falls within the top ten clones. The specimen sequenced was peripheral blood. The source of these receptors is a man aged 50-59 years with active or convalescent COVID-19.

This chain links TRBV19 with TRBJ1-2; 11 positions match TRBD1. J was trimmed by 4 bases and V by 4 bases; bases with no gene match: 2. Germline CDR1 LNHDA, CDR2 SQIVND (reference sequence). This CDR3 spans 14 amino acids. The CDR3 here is CASSRGTGGYGYTF. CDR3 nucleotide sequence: TGTGCCAGTAGTAGGGGGACAGGGGGCTATGGCTACACCTTC.

Written as DNA, the CDR3 is TGTGCCAGCAGCTTAGGGGGCGGGCCCACAGATACGCAGTATTTT. This sequence encodes CASSLGGGPTDTQYF. The chain carries TRBV13 and TRBJ2-3; TRBD2 is a possible D gene (5 bases). CDR3 size: 15 residues. The V gene's germline CDR1 is PRHDT and CDR2 FYEKMQ (reference sequence). V lost 0 bases to trimming and J lost 2 bases, with 9 bases between them. Full variable domain (rest looked up from reference TRBV13 and TRBJ2-3): AAGVIQSPRHLIKEKRETATLKCYPIPRHDTVYWYQQGPGQDPQFLISFYEKMQSDKGSIPDRFSAQQFSDYHSELNMSSLELGDSALYFCASSLGGGPTDTQYFGPGTRLTVL.

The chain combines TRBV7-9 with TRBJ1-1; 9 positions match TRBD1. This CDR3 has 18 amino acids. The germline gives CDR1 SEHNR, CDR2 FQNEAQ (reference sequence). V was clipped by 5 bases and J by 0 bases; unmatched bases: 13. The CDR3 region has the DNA TGTGCCAGCAGCCCCTTCGGGGGAACAGGGGGCATGAACACTGAAGCTTTCTTT. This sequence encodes CASSPFGGTGGMNTEAFF.

The CDR3 spells CASSYTVAGADTQYF. In DNA form, the CDR3 reads TGTGCCAGCAGCTACACGGTAGCGGGAGCAGATACGCAGTATTTT. The chain combines TRBV5-4 with TRBJ2-3; TRBD2 matches at 9 bases. The length of the CDR3 is 15 residues. The ends lost 3 bases at V and 4 bases at J; junction bases unmatched: 6. Per germline, CDR1 SGHNT and CDR2 YYREEE (reference sequence).

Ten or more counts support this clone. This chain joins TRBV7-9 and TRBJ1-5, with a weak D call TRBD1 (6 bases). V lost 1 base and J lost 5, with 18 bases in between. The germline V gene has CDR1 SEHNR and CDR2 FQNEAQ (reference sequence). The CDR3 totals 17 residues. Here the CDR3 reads CASSLGGHHLSHQPQHF. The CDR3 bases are TGTGCCAGCAGCTTAGGGGGACACCATTTAAGCCATCAGCCCCAGCATTTT.

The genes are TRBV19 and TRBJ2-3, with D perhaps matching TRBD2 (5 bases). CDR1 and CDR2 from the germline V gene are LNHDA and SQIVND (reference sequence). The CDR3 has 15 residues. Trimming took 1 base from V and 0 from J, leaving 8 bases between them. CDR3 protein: CASSIGPGSTDTQYF. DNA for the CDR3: TGTGCCAGTAGTATAGGCCCGGGGAGCACAGATACGCAGTATTTT.

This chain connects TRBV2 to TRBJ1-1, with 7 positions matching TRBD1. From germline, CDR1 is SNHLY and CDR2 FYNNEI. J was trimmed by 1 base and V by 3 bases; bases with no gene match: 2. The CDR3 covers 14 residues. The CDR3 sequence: CASSEDRRNTEAFF. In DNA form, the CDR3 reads TGTGCCAGCAGTGAGGACAGGAGGAACACTGAAGCTTTCTTT.

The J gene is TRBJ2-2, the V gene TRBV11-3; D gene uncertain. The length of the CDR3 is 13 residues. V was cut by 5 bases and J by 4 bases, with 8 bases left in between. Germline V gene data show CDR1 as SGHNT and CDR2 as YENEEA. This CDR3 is CASSASFTGELFF. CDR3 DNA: TGTGCCAGCAGCGCCAGTTTCACCGGGGAGCTGTTTTTT.

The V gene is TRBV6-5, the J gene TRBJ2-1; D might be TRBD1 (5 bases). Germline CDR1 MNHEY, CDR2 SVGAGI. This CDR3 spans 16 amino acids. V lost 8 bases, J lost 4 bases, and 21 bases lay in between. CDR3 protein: CASGSPRRVGYNEQFF. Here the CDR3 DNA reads TGTGCCAGCGGTTCCCCCCGCAGGGTGGGGTACAATGAGCAGTTCTTC.

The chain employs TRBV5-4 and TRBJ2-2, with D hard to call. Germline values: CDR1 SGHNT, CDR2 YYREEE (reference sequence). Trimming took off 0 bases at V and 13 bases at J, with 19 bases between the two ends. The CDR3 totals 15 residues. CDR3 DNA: TGTGCCAGCAGCTTGGTCAGCGAGATACACGGCGGGCTGTTTTTT. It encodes CASSLVSEIHGGLFF.

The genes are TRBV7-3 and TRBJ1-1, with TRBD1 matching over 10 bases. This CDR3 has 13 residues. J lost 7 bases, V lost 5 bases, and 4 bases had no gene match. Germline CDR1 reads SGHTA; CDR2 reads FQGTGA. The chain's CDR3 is CASSLGQGLEAFF. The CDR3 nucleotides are TGTGCCAGCAGCCTGGGACAGGGGCTTGAAGCTTTCTTT. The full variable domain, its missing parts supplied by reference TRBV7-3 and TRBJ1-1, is GAGVSQTPSNKVTEKGKYVELRCDPISGHTALYWYRQSLGQGPEFLIYFQGTGAADDSGLPNDRFFAVRPEGSVSTLKIQRTERGDSAVYLCASSLGQGLEAFFGQGTRLTVV.

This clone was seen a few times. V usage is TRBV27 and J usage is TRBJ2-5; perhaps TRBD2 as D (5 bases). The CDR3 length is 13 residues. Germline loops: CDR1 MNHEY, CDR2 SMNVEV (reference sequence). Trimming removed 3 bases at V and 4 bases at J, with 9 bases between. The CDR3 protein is CASSFRGSETQYF. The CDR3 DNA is TGTGCCAGCAGTTTTAGAGGGTCAGAGACCCAGTACTTC.

CDR3 DNA: TGTGCCAGCAGCCGCCGGCCTAGCGGGAAGTACGAGCAGTACTTC. It specifies CASSRRPSGKYEQYF. The V and J genes are TRBV6-5 and TRBJ2-7; 9 bases agree with TRBD2. CDR3 length: 15 amino acids. Germline CDR1 and CDR2: MNHEY and SVGAGI. After removal of 6 bases from V and 4 bases from J, the junction contained 10 bases not matched to a gene.

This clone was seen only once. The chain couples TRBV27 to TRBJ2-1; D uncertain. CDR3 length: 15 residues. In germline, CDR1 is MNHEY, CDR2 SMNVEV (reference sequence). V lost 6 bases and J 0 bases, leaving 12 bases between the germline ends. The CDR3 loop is CASRLLTGSYNEQFF. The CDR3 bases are TGTGCCAGCAGACTTCTCACGGGCTCCTACAATGAGCAGTTCTTC.

The CDR3 DNA reads as TGCAGCGCATCGTCCGAGGGTCGGAGGGCTGAAGCTTTCTTT. Translated, it gives CSASSEGRRAEAFF. The chain has TRBV29-1 and TRBJ1-1; D remains ambiguous. Trimming removed 7 bases from V and 6 bases from J, with 21 bases in between. This CDR3 is 14 amino acids long. Germline values: CDR1 SQVTM, CDR2 ANQGSEA.

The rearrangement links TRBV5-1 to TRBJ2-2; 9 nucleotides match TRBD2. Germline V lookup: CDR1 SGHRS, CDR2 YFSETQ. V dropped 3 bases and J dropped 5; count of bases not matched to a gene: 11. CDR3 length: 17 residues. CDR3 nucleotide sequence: TGCGCCAGCAGCTCCGTCTTAGCGGGAGATCGGACCGGGGAGCTGTTTTTT. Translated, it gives CASSSVLAGDRTGELFF.

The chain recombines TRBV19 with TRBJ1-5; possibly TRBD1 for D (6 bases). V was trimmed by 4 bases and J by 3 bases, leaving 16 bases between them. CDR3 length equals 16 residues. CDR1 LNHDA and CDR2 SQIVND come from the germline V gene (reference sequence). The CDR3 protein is CASSSPRDIDNQPQHF. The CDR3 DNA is TGTGCCAGTAGTAGTCCCCGGGACATCGACAATCAGCCCCAGCATTTT.

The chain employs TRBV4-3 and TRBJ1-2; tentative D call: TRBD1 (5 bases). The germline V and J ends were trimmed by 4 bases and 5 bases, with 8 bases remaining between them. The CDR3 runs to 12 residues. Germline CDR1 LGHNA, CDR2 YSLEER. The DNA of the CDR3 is TGCGCCAGCAGCCTTCAGGGTTATGGCTACACCTTC. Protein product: CASSLQGYGYTF.

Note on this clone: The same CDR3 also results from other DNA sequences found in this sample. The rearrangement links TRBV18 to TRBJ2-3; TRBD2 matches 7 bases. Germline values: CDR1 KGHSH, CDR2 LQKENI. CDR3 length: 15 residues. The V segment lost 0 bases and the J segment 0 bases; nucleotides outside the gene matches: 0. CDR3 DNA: TGTGCCAGCTCACCACCTAGCGGGAGCACAGATACGCAGTATTTT. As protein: CASSPPSGSTDTQYF. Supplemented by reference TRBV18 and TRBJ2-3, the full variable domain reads NAGVMQNPRHLVRRRGQEARLRCSPMKGHSHVYWYRQLPEEGLKFMVYLQKENIIDESGMPKERFSAEFPKEGPSILRIQQVVRGDSAAYFCASSPPSGSTDTQYFGPGTRLTVL.

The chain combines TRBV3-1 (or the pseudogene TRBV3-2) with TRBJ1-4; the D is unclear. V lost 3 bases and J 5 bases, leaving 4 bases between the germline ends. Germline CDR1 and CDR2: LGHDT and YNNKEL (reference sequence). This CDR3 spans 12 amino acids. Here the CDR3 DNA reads TGTGCCAGCAGCCACGAGAATGAAAAACTGTTTTTT. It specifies CASSHENEKLFF.

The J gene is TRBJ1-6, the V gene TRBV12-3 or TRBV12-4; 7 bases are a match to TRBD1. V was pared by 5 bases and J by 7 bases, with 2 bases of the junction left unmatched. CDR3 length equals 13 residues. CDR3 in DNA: TGTGCCAGCAGTCCGGGACAGAATTCACCCCTCCACTTT. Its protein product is CASSPGQNSPLHF.